Each of the 29 T cell receptor beta chains below was sequenced from the same sample in a study of technical replicates of blood from a handful of donors. Only in-frame clones appear in the TCRdb table, and some are missing; sequencing was by immunoSEQ multiplex PCR. The table shows 60,000 to 95,000 clones, with 90% to 95% occurring only once. The sequenced sample consisted of T cells isolated from PBMCs. All receptors derive from a human donor in good health. Some clones in this sample may be carry-over from other donors' samples.

The chain employs TRBV10-1 and TRBJ2-1, with 9 bases aligning to TRBD1. The CDR3 has 14 residues. Losses at the gene ends were 4 bases for V and 9 bases for J; bases not matched to a gene: 7. Per the germline V gene, CDR1 is WNHNN and CDR2 is SYGVQD (reference sequence). The CDR3, as DNA: TGCGCCAGCAGTGGAGGGACAGGGTGGGGTGAGCAGTTCTTC. Protein product: CASSGGTGWGEQFF.

This clone came up a few times. The chain links TRBV5-6 to TRBJ1-1; no reliable D call. Germline-derived CDR1 and CDR2 are SGHDT and YYEEEE. The CDR3 totals 11 residues. Trimming left V 2 bases short and J 5 bases short, with 4 bases between. This chain's CDR3 is CASSFHTEAFF. The CDR3 nucleotides are TGTGCCAGCAGCTTTCATACTGAAGCTTTCTTT. Full variable domain (rest looked up from reference TRBV5-6 and TRBJ1-1): DAGVTQSPTHLIKTRGQQVTLRCSPKSGHDTVSWYQQALGQGPQFIFQYYEEEERQRGNFPDRFSGHQFPNYSSELNVNALLLGDSALYLCASSFHTEAFFGQGTRLTVV.

This clone showed up just a few times. The chain combines TRBV5-4 with TRBJ1-2, with 9 bases matching TRBD1. This CDR3 contains 13 residues. J was trimmed by 6 bases and V by 6 bases; bases with no gene match: 6. CDR1 and CDR2 from the germline V gene are SGHNT and YYREEE (reference sequence). Written as DNA, the CDR3 is TGTGCCAGCATTGTACAGGGGGCGCATGGCTACACCTTC. It translates to CASIVQGAHGYTF.

V and J are TRBV28 and TRBJ1-2; D unclear. Trimming stripped 2 bases from V and 4 bases from J, with 11 bases between. The CDR3 sequence is 14 residues long. Germline V lookup: CDR1 MDHEN, CDR2 SYDVKM. As DNA, the CDR3 is TGTGCCAGCAGTTTAAATGGGCAGCTCTATGGCTACACCTTC. It is translated as CASSLNGQLYGYTF.

Written as DNA, the CDR3 is TGTGCCAGCAGCCTGGGACAGGGGGGCTATGGCTACACCTTC. This sequence encodes CASSLGQGGYGYTF. The rearrangement links TRBV7-9 to TRBJ1-2, with 11 bases fitting TRBD1. This CDR3 contains 14 residues. The germline V gene encodes CDR1 SEHNR and CDR2 FQNEAQ (reference sequence). After removal of 5 bases from V and 4 bases from J, the junction contained 3 bases not matched to a gene.

V is TRBV10-1 and J is TRBJ2-7, with a weak D call TRBD1 (5 bases). The ends were cut back, 4 bases at V and 3 bases at J, with 10 bases in the middle. The CDR3 is 13 residues long. Germline V gene data show CDR1 as WNHNN and CDR2 as SYGVQD (reference sequence). The CDR3 DNA reads as TGCGCCAGCAGTGTCTCCACAGGCTACGAGCAGTACTTC. Amino acids: CASSVSTGYEQYF.

CDR3 amino acids: CASSIGDGYGYTF. In DNA, the CDR3 is TGTGCCAGTAGTATCGGGGATGGGTATGGCTACACCTTC. V is TRBV19 and J is TRBJ1-2; D gene uncertain. Trimming left V 3 bases short and J 5 bases short, with 10 bases between. CDR1 and CDR2 (germline): LNHDA, SQIVND (reference sequence). This CDR3 region has 13 residues.

The chain employs TRBV5-1 and TRBJ2-6; D not resolved. The CDR3 is made up of 17 amino acids. V lost 4 bases and J lost 0, with 14 bases in between. Germline-derived CDR1 and CDR2 are SGHRS and YFSETQ. CDR3 residues: CASSPLPPSSGANVLTF. The CDR3 DNA sequence: TGCGCCAGCAGCCCTCTCCCCCCGAGCTCTGGGGCCAACGTCCTGACTTTC.

The chain joins TRBV4-2 to TRBJ2-3; 8 bases agree with TRBD2. Germline CDR1 reads LGHNA; CDR2 reads YNFKEQ. V trimming: 0 bases; J trimming: 2 bases; junction bases outside the gene matches: 10. The CDR3 loop spans 18 amino acids. CDR3 sequence reads: CASSQEVRLAGYTDTQYF. The CDR3 DNA follows: TGTGCCAGCAGCCAAGAAGTCAGGCTAGCGGGTTACACAGATACGCAGTATTTT.

The V and J genes are TRBV6-5 and TRBJ2-7; 8 nucleotides align to TRBD1. The CDR3 sequence is 14 residues long. Per germline, CDR1 MNHEY and CDR2 SVGAGI. Trimming took 0 bases from V and 3 from J; bases not matched to a gene: 1. The CDR3 coding sequence is TGTGCCAGCAGTTACTCTGACAGGGGCTACGAGCAGTACTTC. Protein: CASSYSDRGYEQYF.

The V and J genes are TRBV28 and TRBJ2-7, with 7 bases identical to TRBD1. The J segment lost 5 bases and the V segment lost 6 bases, leaving 10 bases of the junction unmatched. Looked up from germline, CDR1 is MDHEN and CDR2 is SYDVKM. This CDR3 comprises 14 residues. The CDR3 nucleotides read TGTGCCAGCAGAGAAAACAGGGGTCGAGACGAGCAGTACTTC. This encodes CASRENRGRDEQYF. Looking up the rest from reference TRBV28 and TRBJ2-7 gives the full variable domain: DVKVTQSSRYLVKRTGEKVFLECVQDMDHENMFWYRQDPGLGLRLIYFSYDVKMKEKGDIPEGYSVSREKKERFSLILESASTNQTSMYLCASRENRGRDEQYFGPGTRLTVT.

This chain joins TRBV6-5 and TRBJ1-4, with D perhaps matching TRBD1 (6 bases). Trimming shortened V by 5 bases and J by 4 bases, and 11 bases separated the two germline ends. The CDR3 spans 14 residues. Germline V gene sequence: CDR1 MNHEY, CDR2 SVGAGI. The CDR3 region is CASSMDSYNEKLFF. In DNA, the CDR3 is TGTGCCAGCAGTATGGACAGTTATAATGAAAAACTGTTTTTT.

The genes are TRBV20-1 and TRBJ1-2; possibly TRBD1 for D (5 bases). Germline values: CDR1 DFQATT, CDR2 SNEGSKA (reference sequence). The CDR3 length is 11 residues. Trimming took 3 bases from V and 4 from J, leaving 6 bases between them. In DNA form, the CDR3 reads TGCAGTGCTAGGACAGTCTATGGCTACACCTTC. As protein: CSARTVYGYTF.

The V gene is TRBV29-1, the J gene TRBJ2-1; 10 nucleotides match TRBD2. The trim removed 2 bases at V and 3 bases at J, leaving 4 bases unmatched. Per the germline V gene, CDR1 is SQVTM and CDR2 is ANQGSEA. The CDR3 extends over 15 amino acids. The CDR3 nucleotides are TGCAGCGTTGAAAAAGCGGGAGGGTACTACAATGAGCAGTTCTTC. Its translation is CSVEKAGGYYNEQFF.

Only a few counts were recorded for this clone. The chain joins TRBV5-4 to TRBJ1-1; TRBD1 is a possible D gene (6 bases). The germline V gene encodes CDR1 SGHNT and CDR2 YYREEE (reference sequence). The CDR3 spans 16 residues. With 0 bases removed from V and 1 base from J, the gap between germline ends came to 13 bases. The CDR3 protein is CASSLAGGRGNTEAFF. The DNA for the CDR3 is TGTGCCAGCAGCTTGGCGGGGGGGCGAGGGAACACTGAAGCTTTCTTT.

The rearrangement links TRBV25-1 to TRBJ1-1; TRBD1 is a possible D gene (6 bases). Trimming removed 3 bases at V and 11 bases at J, with 19 bases between. The CDR3 extends over 14 amino acids. From germline, CDR1 is MGHDK and CDR2 SYGVNS. DNA for the CDR3: TGTGCCAGCAGTGACGACGGTCACAGGGCCCGTGCTTTCTTT. Amino acid sequence: CASSDDGHRARAFF.

The rearrangement links TRBV27 to TRBJ2-7; weak D call: TRBD1 (5 bases). V lost 3 bases and J lost 2, with 17 bases in between. The germline CDR1 and CDR2 sequences are MNHEY and SMNVEV (reference sequence). CDR3 length: 16 residues. Written as DNA, the CDR3 is TGTGCCAGCAGTTTTTCCTTTGTAGGGGTACCCTACGAGCAGTACTTC. This gives the protein CASSFSFVGVPYEQYF.

V and J are TRBV30 and TRBJ1-1; 7 positions agree with TRBD1. Germline CDR1 is GTSNPN and CDR2 is SVGIG (reference sequence). The CDR3 is 13 residues long. With V trimmed by 5 bases and J by 4 bases, 7 bases remained unmatched. CDR3 DNA: TGTGCCTGGGCCCGACAGGGAGCCACTGAAGCTTTCTTT. This codes for CAWARQGATEAFF.

This chain's CDR3 is CASSTSTGGVTEAFF. The CDR3 DNA reads as TGTGCCAGTAGTACCTCAACAGGGGGCGTCACTGAAGCTTTCTTT. The chain couples TRBV19 to TRBJ1-1; TRBD1 matches 9 bases. The CDR3 length is 15 residues. Germline-derived CDR1 and CDR2 are LNHDA and SQIVND (reference sequence). The J segment lost 4 bases and the V segment lost 4 bases, leaving 7 bases of the junction unmatched.

The chain links TRBV15 to TRBJ2-2; tentative D call: TRBD1 (6 bases). Germline assignment: CDR1 LNHNV and CDR2 YYDKDF (reference sequence). V lost 5 bases to trimming and J lost 4 bases, with 11 bases between them. The CDR3 loop spans 14 amino acids. The CDR3, as DNA: TGTGCCACCAGCCGAACAGGGCCCACCGGGGAGCTGTTTTTT. This translates into CATSRTGPTGELFF.

The chain couples TRBV7-3 to TRBJ2-2; weak D call: TRBD2 (6 bases). V was cut by 5 bases and J by 5 bases, with 18 bases left in between. The CDR3 is 16 amino acids. Germline V gene data show CDR1 as SGHTA and CDR2 as FQGTGA. The CDR3 DNA reads TGTGCCAGCAGCCTGTGGGAGCCCGGGGGTACCGGGGAGCTGTTTTTT. Amino acids: CASSLWEPGGTGELFF.

The CDR3 loop reads CASSHNPGGTEAFF. CDR3 bases: TGCGCCAGCAGCCATAACCCCGGGGGCACTGAAGCTTTCTTT. The chain recombines TRBV4-1 with TRBJ1-1, with a tentative D call TRBD1 (5 bases). This CDR3 is built from 14 residues. Trimming pared 3 bases from V and 4 bases from J, leaving 12 bases between. The germline gives CDR1 MGHRA, CDR2 YSYEKL.

The CDR3 spells CASSHGTSYEQYF. The CDR3 region has the DNA TGTGCCAGCAGTCATGGGACTTCCTACGAGCAGTACTTC. The genes are TRBV7-9 and TRBJ2-7; D might be TRBD2 (6 bases). This CDR3 has 13 residues. The germline gives CDR1 SEHNR, CDR2 FQNEAQ (reference sequence). V lost 6 bases to trimming and J lost 1 base, with 10 bases between them. Together with reference TRBV7-9 and TRBJ2-7, the CDR3 gives the full variable domain: DTGVSQNPRHKITKRGQNVTFRCDPISEHNRLYWYRQTLGQGPEFLTYFQNEAQLEKSRLLSDRFSAERPKGSFSTLEIQRTEQGDSAMYLCASSHGTSYEQYFGPGTRLTVT.

The V gene is TRBV5-1, the J gene TRBJ1-1, with no clear D. Trimming stripped 0 bases from V and 4 bases from J, with 10 bases between. Germline V lookup: CDR1 SGHRS, CDR2 YFSETQ. The CDR3 contains 14 residues. This chain's CDR3 is CASSLGKGATEAFF. As DNA, the CDR3 is TGCGCCAGCAGCTTGGGGAAGGGAGCCACTGAAGCTTTCTTT.

This chain links TRBV7-9 with TRBJ1-2; D not resolved. The V gene's germline CDR1 is SEHNR and CDR2 FQNEAQ (reference sequence). The CDR3 is made up of 14 amino acids. Trimming removed 4 bases from V and 8 bases from J, with 17 bases in between. DNA for the CDR3: TGTGCCAGCAGCTCGGAACCTCGGACGGGAGGCTACACCTTC. Translation: CASSSEPRTGGYTF.

The chain is built from TRBV5-1 and TRBJ2-7; 11 bases agree with TRBD2. Trimming at V came to 5 bases and at J to 5 bases, leaving 6 bases not matched to a gene. The CDR3 consists of 14 residues. From germline, CDR1 is SGHRS and CDR2 YFSETQ. The CDR3 DNA reads as TGCGCCAGCAGGACTAGCGGGATGAATAACGAGCAGTACTTC. This encodes CASRTSGMNNEQYF. Combining the CDR3 with reference TRBV5-1 and TRBJ2-7 gives the whole variable domain KAGVTQTPRYLIKTRGQQVTLSCSPISGHRSVSWYQQTPGQGLQFLFEYFSETQRNKGNFPGRFSGRQFSNSRSEMNVSTLELGDSALYLCASRTSGMNNEQYFGPGTRLTVT.

The chain uses TRBV7-8 and TRBJ1-3; TRBD1 is a possible D gene (6 bases). The V end was cut by 1 base, the J end by 0 bases, with 10 bases between. CDR3 length equals 16 residues. Per germline, CDR1 SGHVS and CDR2 FQNEAQ. The CDR3 DNA reads TGTGCCAGCAGCTTAGTGACAGGAGACTCTGGAAACACCATATATTTT. Encoded protein: CASSLVTGDSGNTIYF.

V usage is TRBV11-1 and J usage is TRBJ2-7; weak D call: TRBD1 (6 bases). CDR1 and CDR2 from the germline V gene are SGHAT and FQDESV (reference sequence). V was shortened by 3 bases and J by 4 bases, with 13 bases between the two germline ends. The CDR3 covers 14 residues. The CDR3: CASSFVGTRYEQYF. Written as DNA, the CDR3 is TGTGCCAGCAGCTTCGTCGGGACAAGGTACGAGCAGTACTTC.

This clone was picked up one time. The rearrangement links TRBV6-1 to TRBJ1-4; D is undetermined. The CDR3 contains 12 residues. Germline-derived CDR1 and CDR2 are MNHNS and SASEGT. Trimming cost V 7 bases and J 6 bases, with 9 bases left between them. This CDR3 reads CASTYRDEKLFF. The CDR3 bases are TGTGCCAGCACCTACCGGGATGAAAAACTGTTTTTT.